Presented here are 2 T cell receptor beta chains from one specimen sequenced in a study of blood T cell repertoires in COVID-19. Data came from immunoSEQ multiplex PCR; TCRdb stores just in-frame clones and leaves some out. The sample consists of about 160,000 clones, about 90% of them appearing once. The source material was peripheral blood. The receptor source for this set is an older woman with acute or convalescent COVID-19.

The rearrangement joins TRBV25-1 to TRBJ2-3; TRBD2 is a possible D gene (6 bases). Trimming took off 0 bases at V and 8 bases at J, with 18 bases between the two ends. The CDR3 sequence is 16 residues long. CDR1 and CDR2 (germline): MGHDK, SYGVNS. The CDR3 region is CASSEYSGFGAVTQYF. Written as DNA, the CDR3 is TGTGCCAGCAGTGAATATAGCGGTTTCGGGGCGGTTACGCAGTATTTT. Full variable domain (missing parts from reference TRBV25-1 and TRBJ2-3): EADIYQTPRYLVIGTGKKITLECSQTMGHDKMYWYQQDPGMELHLIHYSYGVNSTEKGDLSSESTVSRIRTEHFPLTLESARPSHTSQYLCASSEYSGFGAVTQYFGPGTRLTVL.

The J gene is TRBJ1-4, the V gene TRBV30; D is ambiguous. Germline values: CDR1 GTSNPN, CDR2 SVGIG (reference sequence). V was shortened by 1 base and J by 7 bases, with 4 bases between the two germline ends. CDR3 length: 11 residues. The CDR3 spells CAWSGSEKLFF. The CDR3 DNA reads as TGTGCCTGGAGTGGGAGTGAAAAACTGTTTTTT.